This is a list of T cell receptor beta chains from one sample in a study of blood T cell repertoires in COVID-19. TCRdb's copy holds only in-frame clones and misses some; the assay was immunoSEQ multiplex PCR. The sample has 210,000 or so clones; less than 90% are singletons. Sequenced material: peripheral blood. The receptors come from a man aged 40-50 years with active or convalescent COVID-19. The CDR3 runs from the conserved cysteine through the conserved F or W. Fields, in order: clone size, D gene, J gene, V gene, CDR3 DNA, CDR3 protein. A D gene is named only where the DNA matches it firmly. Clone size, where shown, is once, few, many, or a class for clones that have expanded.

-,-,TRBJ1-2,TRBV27,TGTGCCAGCAGTTTCTATTCCGGAGCTAACTATGGCTACACCTTC,CASSFYSGANYGYTF
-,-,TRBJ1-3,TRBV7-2,TGTGCCAGCAGCTTAGTGGGAGGTACTGGAAACACCATATATTTT,CASSLVGGTGNTIYF
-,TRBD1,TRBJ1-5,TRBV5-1,TGCGCCAGCAGCTTCCTCCCGGGACAGGCAGGTCAGCCCCAGCATTTT,CASSFLPGQAGQPQHF
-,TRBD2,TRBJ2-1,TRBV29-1,TGCAGCAGCTGGGACCAGCGGGGTGAGCAGTTCTTC,CSSWDQRGEQFF
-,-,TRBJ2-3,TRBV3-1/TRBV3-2,TGTGCCAGCAGCCACGAGACACGTTACCTCACAGATACGCAGTATTTT,CASSHETRYLTDTQYF
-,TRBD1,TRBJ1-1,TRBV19,TGTGCCAGTAGTATACAGGGGGCCCTGAACACTGAAGCTTTCTTT,CASSIQGALNTEAFF
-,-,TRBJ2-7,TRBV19,TGTGCCAGCGGGACTCGAGAGGGAGAGCAGTACTTC,CASGTREGEQYF
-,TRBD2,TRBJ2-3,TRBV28,TGTGCCAGCAGCCGACTGGGTGTTGCGGGAGGGTTGGATACGCAGTATTTT,CASSRLGVAGGLDTQYF
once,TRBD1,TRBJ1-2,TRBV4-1,TGCGCCAGCAGCCAAAAGGGACAGGGGGCTTCTGGCTACACCTTC,CASSQKGQGASGYTF
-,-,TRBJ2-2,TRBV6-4,TGTGCCAGCAGTGGGAGGCTTAACACCGGGGAGCTGTTTTTT,CASSGRLNTGELFF
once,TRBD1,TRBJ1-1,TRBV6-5,TGTGCCAGCAGTTACTCTCGGACAGGGGACACTGAAGCTTTCTTT,CASSYSRTGDTEAFF
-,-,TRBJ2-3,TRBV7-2,TGTGCCAGCAGCGCACTTCTCCGGACAGATACGCAGTATTTT,CASSALLRTDTQYF
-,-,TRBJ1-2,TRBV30,TGTGCCTGGATGGCTCCGCTGGCCTATGGCTACACCTTC,CAWMAPLAYGYTF
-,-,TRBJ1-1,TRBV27,TGTGCCAGCATTGACTCAGGACTTACGGAAGCTTTCTTT,CASIDSGLTEAFF
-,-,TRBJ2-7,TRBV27,TGTGCCAGCAGTTTCTCCGGGACAACATACGAGCAGTACTTC,CASSFSGTTYEQYF
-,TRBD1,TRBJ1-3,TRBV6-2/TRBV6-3,TGTGCCAGCAGCCCCGGGACAGTTAACACCATATATTTT,CASSPGTVNTIYF
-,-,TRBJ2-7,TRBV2,TGTGCCAGCAACGACCCAGATACAGCTTACGAGCAGTACTTC,CASNDPDTAYEQYF
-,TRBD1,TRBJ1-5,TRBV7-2,TGTGCCAGCAGGACGCCGGGACAGGGGATGCAGCCCCAGCATTTT,CASRTPGQGMQPQHF
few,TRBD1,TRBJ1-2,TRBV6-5,TGTGCCAGCAGGATCCAGGGGGACCCTGGCTACACCTTC,CASRIQGDPGYTF
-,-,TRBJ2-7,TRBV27,TGTGCCAGCAGTTTATGGGGGCGTGGGGAGTACGAGCAGTACTTC,CASSLWGRGEYEQYF
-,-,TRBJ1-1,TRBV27,TGTGCCAGCAGCTCCTCTGGACAGCCGAACACTGAAGCTTTCTTT,CASSSSGQPNTEAFF
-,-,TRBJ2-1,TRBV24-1,TGTGCCACCAGTGACCGCGGCGGTTACAATGAGCAGTTCTTC,CATSDRGGYNEQFF
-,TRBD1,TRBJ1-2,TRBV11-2,TGTGCCAGCAGCCGCGGGACAGCCAATAACTATGGCTACACCTTC,CASSRGTANNYGYTF
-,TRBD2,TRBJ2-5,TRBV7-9,TGTGCCAGCAGCCTCGGGACTAGCGGGATCGGCCAGTACTTC,CASSLGTSGIGQYF
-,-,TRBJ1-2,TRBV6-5,TGTGCCAGCAGTATGGACAGCCTTGGCGGCTACACCTTC,CASSMDSLGGYTF
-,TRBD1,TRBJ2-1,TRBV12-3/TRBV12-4,TGTGCCAGTAGAATACAGGGGAACAATGAGCAGTTCTTC,CASRIQGNNEQFF
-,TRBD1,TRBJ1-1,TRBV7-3,TGTGCCAGTCGAACAGGGGGCGTCAACACTGAAGCTTTCTTT,CASRTGGVNTEAFF
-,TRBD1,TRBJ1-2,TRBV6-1,TGTGCCAGCAGTGACCGGGACAGGGATTACTATGGCTACACCTTC,CASSDRDRDYYGYTF
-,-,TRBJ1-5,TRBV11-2,TGTGCCAGCAGCTTAGACAGGAACAGCAATCAGCCCCAGCATTTT,CASSLDRNSNQPQHF